Listed here are 17 T cell receptor beta chains from one sample, sequenced in a study of T cell changes during pregnancy in multiple sclerosis (dated by TCRdb to about 2019). The receptor library was made with the immunoSEQ multiplex PCR assay. The source is immuneACCESS, and TCRdb retained only in-frame sequences with V and J called. Part of the clones is not carried over; for the studies checked, unresolved V genes explain less than half of this, and the remainder is unexplained. The sample table contains about 89,000 clones; only one count was recorded for around 94% of them. The ten largest clones take up about 0.78% of the sample. Sequencing was performed on peripheral blood, taken in the third trimester of pregnancy. All receptors derive from a female donor with multiple sclerosis, enrolled in a pregnancy study.

The chain joins TRBV28 to TRBJ1-4, with TRBD1 identical over 9 bases. Germline V gives CDR1 MDHEN, CDR2 SYDVKM. V trimming: 4 bases; J trimming: 8 bases; junction bases outside the gene matches: 5. The CDR3 spans 14 residues. The CDR3 region is CASSWDRVGEKLFF. Written as DNA, the CDR3 is TGTGCCAGCAGTTGGGACAGGGTCGGGGAAAAACTGTTTTTT.

The chain is built from TRBV19 and TRBJ1-4, with D tentatively TRBD1 (6 bases). This CDR3 is built from 14 residues. Trimming pared 2 bases from V and 2 bases from J, leaving 6 bases between. Per germline, CDR1 LNHDA and CDR2 SQIVND (reference sequence). This CDR3 is CASSIQGTNEKLFF. The CDR3 region has the DNA TGTGCCAGTAGTATACAGGGGACTAATGAAAAACTGTTTTTT.

The J gene is TRBJ2-1, the V gene TRBV19; 7 nucleotides match TRBD2. The CDR3 is 21 amino acids. The J segment lost 0 bases and the V segment lost 3 bases, leaving 20 bases of the junction unmatched. Looked up from germline, CDR1 is LNHDA and CDR2 is SQIVND (reference sequence). CDR3 loop: CASSIGAKGRVTSISYNEQFF. CDR3 coding DNA: TGTGCCAGTAGTATCGGGGCCAAGGGGAGGGTGACTAGCATCTCCTACAATGAGCAGTTCTTC. The whole variable domain, filled in from reference TRBV19 and TRBJ2-1, reads DGGITQSPKYLFRKEGQNVTLSCEQNLNHDAMYWYRQDPGQGLRLIYYSQIVNDFQKGDIAEGYSVSREKKESFPLTVTSAQKNPTAFYLCASSIGAKGRVTSISYNEQFFGPGTRLTVL.

This clone was seen more than once but under ten times. CDR3 region: CATSRDYSGYQPQHF. The CDR3 DNA is TGTGCCACCAGCAGAGATTATTCAGGGTATCAGCCCCAGCATTTT. The rearrangement links TRBV15 to TRBJ1-5; tentative D call: TRBD1 (5 bases). Germline V gene data show CDR1 as LNHNV and CDR2 as YYDKDF (reference sequence). This CDR3 comprises 15 residues. The V gene lost 0 bases and the J gene lost 5 bases, with 11 bases spanning the gap.

This chain links TRBV5-6 with TRBJ2-1, with 10 bases matching TRBD2. The germline V gene encodes CDR1 SGHDT and CDR2 YYEEEE. V shed 0 bases, J shed 0 bases, and the junction held 6 bases outside the gene matches. The CDR3 length is 18 residues. DNA for the CDR3: TGTGCCAGCAGCTTGGTAATAGCGGGAGGAACCTCCTACAATGAGCAGTTCTTC. Its protein is CASSLVIAGGTSYNEQFF.

The V call is TRBV4-1, the J call TRBJ2-1, with TRBD2 identical over 12 bases. The germline V gene has CDR1 MGHRA and CDR2 YSYEKL. The CDR3 is made up of 15 amino acids. The V segment lost 1 base and the J segment 7 bases; nucleotides outside the gene matches: 2. Here the CDR3 DNA reads TGCGCCAGCAGCCAAGTAGGACTAGCGGGAAATGAGCAGTTCTTC. Amino acid sequence: CASSQVGLAGNEQFF.

This chain joins TRBV11-2 and TRBJ2-7; the D is unclear. Germline lookup yields CDR1 SGHAT and CDR2 FQNNGV. The CDR3 covers 12 residues. V was clipped by 4 bases and J by 2 bases, with 6 bases between them. The CDR3 DNA sequence: TGTGCCAGCAGCTCCCAAACCTACGAGCAGTACTTC. Its protein product is CASSSQTYEQYF.

The J gene is TRBJ2-1, the V gene TRBV6-6, with 10 positions matching TRBD2. Unmatched junction bases numbered 9, after V lost 6 bases and J lost 7 bases. From germline, CDR1 is MNHNY and CDR2 SVGAGI (reference sequence). The CDR3 totals 15 residues. The CDR3 here is CASSPEREGLNEQFF. CDR3 coding DNA: TGTGCCAGCAGCCCCGAGCGGGAGGGCCTGAATGAGCAGTTCTTC.

This chain uses TRBV6-6 with TRBJ1-2; tentative D call: TRBD1 (5 bases). The CDR3 is 16 amino acids. With 2 bases removed from V and 4 bases from J, the gap between germline ends came to 17 bases. Germline assignment: CDR1 MNHNY and CDR2 SVGAGI (reference sequence). CDR3 loop: CASSYDSLRASYGYTF. The CDR3, as DNA: TGTGCCAGCAGTTACGACAGCCTCAGGGCAAGCTATGGCTACACCTTC.

The chain carries TRBV27 and TRBJ1-2, with 8 bases that match TRBD1. This CDR3 region has 15 residues. V trimming: 3 bases; J trimming: 2 bases; junction bases outside the gene matches: 5. Germline V gives CDR1 MNHEY, CDR2 SMNVEV (reference sequence). CDR3 loop: CASSLGTGANYGYTF. CDR3 bases: TGTGCCAGCAGTTTGGGGACAGGTGCCAACTATGGCTACACCTTC.

CDR3 sequence reads: CASSLGFWTSSYEQYF. The DNA for the CDR3 is TGTGCCAGCAGCTTGGGTTTCTGGACTAGCTCGTACGAGCAGTACTTC. The V and J genes are TRBV5-8 and TRBJ2-7; the match to TRBD2 covers 8 bases. Germline CDR1 is SGHTS and CDR2 is YDEGEE. The CDR3 contains 16 residues. V shed 0 bases, J shed 4 bases, and the junction held 9 bases outside the gene matches.

This rearrangement joins TRBV12-5 to TRBJ2-7; the match to TRBD2 covers 7 bases. CDR3 length: 15 amino acids. With V trimmed by 0 bases and J by 4 bases, 6 bases remained unmatched. CDR1 and CDR2 (germline): LGHNT, FRNRAP. In nucleotides, the CDR3 is TGTGCTAGTGGTTTGGTAGGCGGGAGTCCTTACGAGCAGTACTTC. This encodes CASGLVGGSPYEQYF.

V gene TRBV12-5 combines with J gene TRBJ1-2, with 8 bases matching TRBD1. The CDR3 totals 15 residues. Looked up from germline, CDR1 is LGHNT and CDR2 is FRNRAP. The trim removed 0 bases at V and 7 bases at J, leaving 7 bases unmatched. CDR3 loop: CASGLVEQGAGGYTF. CDR3 sequence (DNA): TGTGCTAGTGGTTTGGTAGAGCAGGGGGCTGGTGGCTACACCTTC.

The genes are TRBV7-2 and TRBJ2-7; TRBD2 matches 7 bases. CDR1 and CDR2 from the germline V gene are SGHTA and FQGNSA. The CDR3 has 16 amino acids. Trimming cost V 1 base and J 2 bases; bases outside gene matches: 8. The CDR3 nucleotides are TGTGCCAGCAGCTTAGGCCCCGCTAGCGGTCCCTACGAGCAGTACTTC. This codes for CASSLGPASGPYEQYF.

CDR3 protein: CASSDGTGPYEQYF. The CDR3 DNA sequence: TGTGCCAGCAGTGACGGGACAGGCCCCTACGAGCAGTACTTC. The chain carries TRBV6-1 and TRBJ2-7; 8 positions match TRBD1. V lost 3 bases and J lost 2; bases outside the gene matches: 3. Per the germline V gene, CDR1 is MNHNS and CDR2 is SASEGT. The CDR3 is made up of 14 amino acids.

The chain uses TRBV18 and TRBJ1-5, with a tentative D call TRBD1 (6 bases). V was shortened by 4 bases and J by 9 bases, with 19 bases between the two germline ends. This CDR3 contains 15 residues. From germline, CDR1 is KGHSH and CDR2 LQKENI. The CDR3 sequence: CASSREGTGRPPQHF. CDR3 DNA sequence: TGTGCCAGCTCACGGGAGGGTACAGGGAGACCGCCCCAGCATTTT.

This clone has more than one count but fewer than ten. This sequence joins TRBV25-1 and TRBJ2-4, with D possibly matching TRBD1 (6 bases). Germline lookup yields CDR1 MGHDK and CDR2 SYGVNS. V was trimmed by 3 bases and J by 6 bases, leaving 12 bases between them. The CDR3 covers 14 residues. CDR3 sequence: CASSDSARGNIQYF. The CDR3 region has the DNA TGTGCCAGCAGTGATTCTGCCAGGGGAAACATTCAGTACTTC. The entire variable domain, with the rest obtained from reference TRBV25-1 and TRBJ2-4, is as follows: EADIYQTPRYLVIGTGKKITLECSQTMGHDKMYWYQQDPGMELHLIHYSYGVNSTEKGDLSSESTVSRIRTEHFPLTLESARPSHTSQYLCASSDSARGNIQYFGAGTRLSVL.